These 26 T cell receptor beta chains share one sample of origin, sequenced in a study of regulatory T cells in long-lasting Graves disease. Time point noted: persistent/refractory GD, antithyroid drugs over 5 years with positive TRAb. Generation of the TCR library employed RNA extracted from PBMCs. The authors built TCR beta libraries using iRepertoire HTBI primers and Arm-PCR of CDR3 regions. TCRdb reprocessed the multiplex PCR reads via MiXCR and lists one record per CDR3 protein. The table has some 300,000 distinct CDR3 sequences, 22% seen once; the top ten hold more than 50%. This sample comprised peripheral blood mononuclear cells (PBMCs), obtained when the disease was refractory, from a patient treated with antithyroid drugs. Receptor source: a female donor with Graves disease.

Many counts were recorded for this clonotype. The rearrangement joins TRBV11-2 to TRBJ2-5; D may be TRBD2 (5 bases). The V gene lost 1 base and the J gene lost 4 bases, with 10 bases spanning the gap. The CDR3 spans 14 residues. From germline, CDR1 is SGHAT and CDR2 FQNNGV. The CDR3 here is CASSLVLAGETQYF. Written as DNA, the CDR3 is TGTGCCAGCAGCTTAGTGCTAGCCGGAGAGACCCAGTACTTC.

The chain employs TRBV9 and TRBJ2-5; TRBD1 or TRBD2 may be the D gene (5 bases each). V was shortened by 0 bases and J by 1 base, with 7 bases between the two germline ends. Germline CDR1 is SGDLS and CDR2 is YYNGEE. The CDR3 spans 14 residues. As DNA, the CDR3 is TGTGCCAGCAGCGTAGCGGGGACCCAAGAGACCCAGTACTTC. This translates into CASSVAGTQETQYF.

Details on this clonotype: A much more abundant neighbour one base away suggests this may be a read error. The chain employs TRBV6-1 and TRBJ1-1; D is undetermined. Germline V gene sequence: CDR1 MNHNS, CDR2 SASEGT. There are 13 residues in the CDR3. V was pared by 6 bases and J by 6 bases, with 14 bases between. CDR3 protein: CASSPMERPEAFF. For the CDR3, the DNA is TGTGCCAGCAGCCCCATGGAACGGCCTGAAGCTTTCTTT.

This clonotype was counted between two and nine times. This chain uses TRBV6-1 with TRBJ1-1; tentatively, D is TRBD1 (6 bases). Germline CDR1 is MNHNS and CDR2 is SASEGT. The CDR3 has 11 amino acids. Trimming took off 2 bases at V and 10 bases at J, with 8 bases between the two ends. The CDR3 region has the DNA TGTGCCAGCAGTGAAAGGGGGGGAGCTTTCTTT. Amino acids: CASSERGGAFF.

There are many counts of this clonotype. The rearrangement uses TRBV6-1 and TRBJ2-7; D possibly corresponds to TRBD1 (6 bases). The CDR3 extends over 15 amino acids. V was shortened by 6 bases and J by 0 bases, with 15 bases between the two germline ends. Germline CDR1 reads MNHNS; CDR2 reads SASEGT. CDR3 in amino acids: CASRERGFSSYEQYF. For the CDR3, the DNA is TGTGCCAGCAGAGAAAGGGGGTTTAGCTCCTACGAGCAGTACTTC.

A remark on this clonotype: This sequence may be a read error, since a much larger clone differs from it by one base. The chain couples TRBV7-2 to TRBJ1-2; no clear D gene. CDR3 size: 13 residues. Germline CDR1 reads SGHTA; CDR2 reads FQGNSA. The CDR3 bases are TGTGCCAGCAGCCTGACGGAGAACTATGGCTGCACCTTC. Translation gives CASSLTENYGCTF.

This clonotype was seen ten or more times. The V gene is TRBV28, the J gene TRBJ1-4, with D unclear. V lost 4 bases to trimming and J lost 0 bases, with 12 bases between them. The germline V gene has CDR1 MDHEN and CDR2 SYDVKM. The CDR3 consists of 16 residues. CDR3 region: CASSSIQSATNEKLFF. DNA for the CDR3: TGTGCCAGCAGTTCTATCCAGTCAGCAACTAATGAAAAACTGTTTTTT.

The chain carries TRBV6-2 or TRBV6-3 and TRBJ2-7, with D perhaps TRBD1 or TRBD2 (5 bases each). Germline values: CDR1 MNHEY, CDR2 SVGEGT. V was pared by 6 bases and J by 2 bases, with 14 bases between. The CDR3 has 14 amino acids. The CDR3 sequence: CASRRDVDPYEQYF. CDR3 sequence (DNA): TGTGCCAGCAGACGGGACGTCGACCCCTACGAGCAGTACTTC.

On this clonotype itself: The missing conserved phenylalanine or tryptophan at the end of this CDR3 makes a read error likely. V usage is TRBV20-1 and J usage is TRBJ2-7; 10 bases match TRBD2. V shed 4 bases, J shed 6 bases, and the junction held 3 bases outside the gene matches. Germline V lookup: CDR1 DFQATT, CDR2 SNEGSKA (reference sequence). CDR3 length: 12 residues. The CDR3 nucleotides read TGCAGTGCTACCTGGACTAGCGGCGAGCAGTACCTC. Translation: CSATWTSGEQYL.

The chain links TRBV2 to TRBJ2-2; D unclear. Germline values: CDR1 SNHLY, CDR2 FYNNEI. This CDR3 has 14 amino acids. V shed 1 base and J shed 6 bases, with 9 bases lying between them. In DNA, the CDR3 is TGTGCCAGCAGTGAAGAAGTCCACGCCGGGGAGCTGTTTTTT. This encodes CASSEEVHAGELFF.

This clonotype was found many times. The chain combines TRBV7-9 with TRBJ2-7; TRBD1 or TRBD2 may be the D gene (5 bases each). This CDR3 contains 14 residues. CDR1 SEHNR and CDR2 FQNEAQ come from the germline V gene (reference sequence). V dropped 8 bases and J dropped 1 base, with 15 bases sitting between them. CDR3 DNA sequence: TGTGCCAGCGCAAAGGGACGGGAATCCTACGAGCAGTACTTC. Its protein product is CASAKGRESYEQYF.

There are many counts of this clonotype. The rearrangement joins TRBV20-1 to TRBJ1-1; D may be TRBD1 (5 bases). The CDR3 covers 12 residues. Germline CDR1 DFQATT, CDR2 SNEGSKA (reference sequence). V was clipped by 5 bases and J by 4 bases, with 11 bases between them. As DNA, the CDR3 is TGCAGTGCTCCCGGGACTCGCACTGAAGCTTTCTTT. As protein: CSAPGTRTEAFF.

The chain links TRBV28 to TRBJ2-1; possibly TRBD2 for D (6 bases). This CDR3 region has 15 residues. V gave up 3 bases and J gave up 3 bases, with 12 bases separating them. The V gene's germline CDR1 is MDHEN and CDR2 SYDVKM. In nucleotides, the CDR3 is TGTGCCAGCAGTTTTGACGCGGGGAACTACAATGAGCAGTTCTTC. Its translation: CASSFDAGNYNEQFF.

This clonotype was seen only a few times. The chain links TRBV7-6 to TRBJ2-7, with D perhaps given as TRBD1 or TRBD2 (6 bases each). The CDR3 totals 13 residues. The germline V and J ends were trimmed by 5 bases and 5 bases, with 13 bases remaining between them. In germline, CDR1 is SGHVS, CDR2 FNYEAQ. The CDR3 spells CASSLTGTHEQYF. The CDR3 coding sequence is TGTGCCAGCAGCCTAACAGGGACTCACGAGCAGTACTTC.

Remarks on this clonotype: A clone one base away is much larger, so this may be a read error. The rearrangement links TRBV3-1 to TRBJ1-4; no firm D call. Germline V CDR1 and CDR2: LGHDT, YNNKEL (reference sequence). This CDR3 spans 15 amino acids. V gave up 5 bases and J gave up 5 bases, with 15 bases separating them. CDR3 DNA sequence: TGTGCCAGCAGCTTCGGTGGGCGCGGGAATGAAAAACTGTTTTTT. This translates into CASSFGGRGNEKLFF.

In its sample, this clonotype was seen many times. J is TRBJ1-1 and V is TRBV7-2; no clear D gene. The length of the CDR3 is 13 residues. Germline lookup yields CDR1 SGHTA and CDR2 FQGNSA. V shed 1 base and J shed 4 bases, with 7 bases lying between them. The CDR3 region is CASSLGVRTEAFF. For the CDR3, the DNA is TGTGCCAGCAGCTTAGGGGTACGCACTGAAGCTTTCTTT. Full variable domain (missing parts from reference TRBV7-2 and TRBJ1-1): GAGVSQSPSNKVTEKGKDVELRCDPISGHTALYWYRQSLGQGLEFLIYFQGNSAPDKSGLPSDRFSAERTGGSVSTLTIQRTQQEDSAVYLCASSLGVRTEAFFGQGTRLTVV.

The CDR3 loop reads CASSRTAGALSTDTQYF. In DNA form, the CDR3 reads TGTGCCAGCAGCCGGACGGCGGGAGCCCTTAGCACAGATACGCAGTATTTT. The genes are TRBV7-2 and TRBJ2-3; TRBD2 matches at 7 bases. This CDR3 is built from 17 residues. Germline-derived CDR1 and CDR2 are SGHTA and FQGNSA. The J segment lost 0 bases and the V segment lost 5 bases, leaving 11 bases of the junction unmatched.

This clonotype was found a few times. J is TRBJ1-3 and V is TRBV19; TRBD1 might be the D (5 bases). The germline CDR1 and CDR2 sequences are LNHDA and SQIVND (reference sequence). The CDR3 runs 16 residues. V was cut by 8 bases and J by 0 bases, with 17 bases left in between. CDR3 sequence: CASSPRGTFSGNTIYF. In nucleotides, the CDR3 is TGTGCCAGTTCTCCCCGGGGGACCTTCTCTGGAAACACCATATATTTT. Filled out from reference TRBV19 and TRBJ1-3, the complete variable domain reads DGGITQSPKYLFRKEGQNVTLSCEQNLNHDAMYWYRQDPGQGLRLIYYSQIVNDFQKGDIAEGYSVSREKKESFPLTVTSAQKNPTAFYLCASSPRGTFSGNTIYFGEGSWLTVV.

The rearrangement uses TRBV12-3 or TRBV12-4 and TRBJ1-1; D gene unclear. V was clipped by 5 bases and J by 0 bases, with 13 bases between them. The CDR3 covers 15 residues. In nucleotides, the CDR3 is TGTGCCAGCAGTGCCCGGACCTCTCTGAACACTGAAGCTTTCTTT. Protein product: CASSARTSLNTEAFF.

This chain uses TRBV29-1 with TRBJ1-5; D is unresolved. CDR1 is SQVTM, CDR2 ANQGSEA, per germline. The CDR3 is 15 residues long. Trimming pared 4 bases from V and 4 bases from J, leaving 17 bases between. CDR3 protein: CSVALTAESNQPQHF. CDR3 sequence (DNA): TGCAGCGTTGCATTAACGGCTGAGAGTAATCAGCCCCAGCATTTT.

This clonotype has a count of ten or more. The CDR3 DNA follows: TGTGCCAGCAGCCTAGAGGGACAGGCCTATGGCTACACCTTC. Translated: CASSLEGQAYGYTF. The chain combines TRBV3-1 with TRBJ1-2; 8 bases map to TRBD1. Germline V gene data show CDR1 as LGHDT and CDR2 as YNNKEL (reference sequence). Losses at the gene ends were 4 bases for V and 4 bases for J; bases not matched to a gene: 5. There are 14 residues in the CDR3.

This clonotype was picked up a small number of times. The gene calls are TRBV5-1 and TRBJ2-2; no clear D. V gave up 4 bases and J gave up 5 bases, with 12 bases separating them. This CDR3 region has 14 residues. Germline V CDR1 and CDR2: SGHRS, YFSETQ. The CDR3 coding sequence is TGCGCCAGCAGCCCGGTGCTGGGGACCGGGGAGCTGTTTTTT. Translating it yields CASSPVLGTGELFF.

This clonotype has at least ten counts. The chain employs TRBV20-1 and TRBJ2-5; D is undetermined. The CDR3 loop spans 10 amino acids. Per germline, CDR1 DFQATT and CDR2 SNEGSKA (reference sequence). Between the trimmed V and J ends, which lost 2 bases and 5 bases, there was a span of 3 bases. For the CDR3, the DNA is TGCAGTGCTAGATGGGAGACCCAGTACTTC. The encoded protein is CSARWETQYF.

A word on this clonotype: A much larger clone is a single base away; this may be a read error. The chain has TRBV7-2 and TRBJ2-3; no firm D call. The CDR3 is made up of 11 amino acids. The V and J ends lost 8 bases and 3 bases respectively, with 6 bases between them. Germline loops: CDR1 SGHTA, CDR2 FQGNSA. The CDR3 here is CASGVTDTQYF. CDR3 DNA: TGTGCCAGCGGCGTAACAGATACGCAGTATTTT. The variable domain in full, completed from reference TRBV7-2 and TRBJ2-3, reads GAGVSQSPSNKVTEKGKDVELRCDPISGHTALYWYRQSLGQGLEFLIYFQGNSAPDKSGLPSDRFSAERTGGSVSTLTIQRTQQEDSAVYLCASGVTDTQYFGPGTRLTVL.

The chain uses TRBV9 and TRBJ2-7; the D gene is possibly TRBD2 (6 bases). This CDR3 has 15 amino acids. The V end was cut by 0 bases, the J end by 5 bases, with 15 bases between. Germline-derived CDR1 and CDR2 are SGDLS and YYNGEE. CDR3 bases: TGTGCCAGCAGCGTAGGGGGACTTTCATCGGACGAGCAGTACTTC. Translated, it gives CASSVGGLSSDEQYF.

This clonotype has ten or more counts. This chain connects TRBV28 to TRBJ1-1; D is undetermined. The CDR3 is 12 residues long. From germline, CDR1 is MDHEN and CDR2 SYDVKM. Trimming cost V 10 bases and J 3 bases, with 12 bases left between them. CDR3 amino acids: CATATGDTEAFF. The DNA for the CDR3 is TGTGCCACTGCAACTGGGGACACTGAAGCTTTCTTT. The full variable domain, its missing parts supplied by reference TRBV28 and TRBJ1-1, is DVKVTQSSRYLVKRTGEKVFLECVQDMDHENMFWYRQDPGLGLRLIYFSYDVKMKEKGDIPEGYSVSREKKERFSLILESASTNQTSMYLCATATGDTEAFFGQGTRLTVV.